This T cell receptor (beta chain) appears in the sequencing data of a study of persistence of HIV-infected CD4 T cells. Findings and limits, study-wide: Proviral oligoclonality tracked with TCR oligoclonality within the same sorted cells. CMV- and Gag-responding cells had lower TCRbeta richness than CD3/CD28-responding cells. Degenerate expanded CDR3beta sequences were enriched among CMV- and Gag-responding cells.

The trim removed 4 bases at V and 11 bases at J, leaving 5 bases unmatched. The germline V gene encodes CDR1 SGDLS and CDR2 YYNGEE. CDR3 length: 13 residues. Concerning this clone: Its target is unknown.

The libraries were made with immunoSEQ version 4 in survey mode. Each sample used up to 1 ug genomic DNA diluted to around 10 ng/uL. Method: immunoSEQ multiplex PCR; TCRdb's copy keeps in-frame clones and lacks some. Seen here are roughly 45,000 clones, 89% observed once, and the top ten hold under 1.2%. Nonspecific anti-CD3/anti-CD28 bead stimulation represents the broad CD4+ T cell repertoire. CD4+ T cells upregulating both CD40 ligand and CD69 were sorted as responding cells. This receptor was obtained from an adult man with HIV who was CMV-seropositive. The gene calls are TRBV9 and TRBJ1-6; 8 bases are shared with TRBD1. Sequences were derived from CD4+ T cells sorted from PBMCs after approximately 18-hour stimulation, sampled from a patient who received antiretroviral therapy. The CDR3 DNA reads TGTGCCAGCAGCCCCCGACAGGGGCCACCCCTCCACTTT. Protein: CASSPRQGPPLHF.